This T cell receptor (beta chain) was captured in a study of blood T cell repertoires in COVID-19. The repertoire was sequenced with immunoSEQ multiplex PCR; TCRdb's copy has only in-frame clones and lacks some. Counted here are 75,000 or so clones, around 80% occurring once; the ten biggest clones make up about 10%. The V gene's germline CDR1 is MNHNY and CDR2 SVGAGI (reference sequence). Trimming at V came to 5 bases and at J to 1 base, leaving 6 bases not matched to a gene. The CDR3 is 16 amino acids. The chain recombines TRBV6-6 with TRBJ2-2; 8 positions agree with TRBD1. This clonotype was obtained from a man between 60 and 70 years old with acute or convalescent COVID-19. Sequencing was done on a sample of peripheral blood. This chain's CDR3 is CASSRRDRLNTGELFF. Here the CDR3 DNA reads TGTGCCAGCAGTCGACGGGACAGGCTGAACACCGGGGAGCTGTTTTTT.